This T cell receptor beta chain is from a study of identical twins. Study conclusions and caveats: Cross-sectional statistics underpinned the conclusions; the same donors were not followed. Monozygotic twins shared more out-of-frame TCR alpha than recombination models predicted.

Each CDR3 protein is one row after TCRdb ran MiXCR on the 5' RACE reads. This table holds around 960,000 distinct CDR3 sequences, roughly an eighth found once. Germline CDR1 reads LGHNA; CDR2 reads YNFKEQ. This CDR3 is 16 amino acids long. Trimming took off 0 bases at V and 0 bases at J, with 10 bases between the two ends. Healthy Caucasians made up all donors. With respect to this clonotype: Its antigen is not known.

These data also formed part of another study, on yellow fever vaccine responses in identical twins.

Specimen: PBMCs. The sequence was collected from a woman under 30 in good health. This rearrangement joins TRBV4-2 to TRBJ2-3, with D hard to call. The CDR3 is CASSQDVWSSTDTQYF. The CDR3 region has the DNA TGTGCCAGCAGCCAAGATGTGTGGTCTAGCACAGATACGCAGTATTTT.